This TCR beta chain was captured by sequencing in a study of blood T cell repertoires in COVID-19. Germline CDR1 is GTSNPN and CDR2 is SVGIG (reference sequence). Losses at the gene ends were 5 bases for V and 0 bases for J; bases not matched to a gene: 10. This CDR3 contains 17 residues. Data came from immunoSEQ multiplex PCR; TCRdb stores just in-frame clones and leaves some out. This sample has around 80,000 clones, with approximately 80% found just once. The chain recombines TRBV30 with TRBJ1-6, with TRBD1 matching 7 bases. The specimen was peripheral blood. The clonotype originates from a woman older than 75 with acute or convalescent COVID-19. The chain's CDR3 is CAWGPGGQPSYNSPLHF. DNA for the CDR3: TGTGCCTGGGGTCCAGGGGGACAACCCTCCTATAATTCACCCCTCCACTTT.